These T cell receptor beta chains were read from a single sample in a study of vaccination effects on CD4 cells after COVID-19. These receptors have no identified antigens. TCRdb's copy holds only in-frame clones and misses some; the assay was immunoSEQ multiplex PCR. The profile shows 45,000 to 50,000 clones, about 70% of them singletons. This specimen was CD4+ T cells from PBMCs cultured without peptide, taken before COVID-19 vaccination. These receptor sequences come from a human donor who had a prior SARS-CoV-2 infection. CDR3s include the opening cysteine and the closing phenylalanine or tryptophan. Size is stated for part of the rows, as once, few or many counts, or as a class when the clone is expanded.

>TRBV3-1/TRBV3-2|NA
CASSPFLVPGEAFF
>TRBV11-1|NA
CASSLALAGADTQYF
>TRBV2|NA
CASSGDTPYEQYF
>TRBV20-1|NA
CSASSVWGAYTEAFF
>TRBV11-1|NA
CASSLQTVSYEQYF
>TRBV2|NA
CASSRDTSTDTQYF
>TRBV21-1|NA
CASSNRVRSEAFF
>TRBV5-4|NA
CASSLGQGLYNEQFF
>TRBV7-9|NA
CASSFGTGDQPQHF
>TRBV2|NA
CASGGTGYYGNTIYF
>TRBV7-2|NA
CASSLERGEKLFF
>TRBV5-5|NA
CASSLFGAPYGYTF
>TRBV4-1|NA
CASSQVGGAAGRGYEQYF
>TRBV6-5|once
CASSSARGRTEAFF
>TRBV7-2|NA
CASTLTAGGAFSTQYF
>TRBV15|NA
CATSRTPGDGELFF
>TRBV6-1|NA
CASSEGGPYEQYF
>TRBV18|few
CASSQGLADYNEQFF
>TRBV5-6|NA
CASSWREGTGELFF
>TRBV5-1|NA
CASSLEGGGHVAEAFF
>TRBV11-3|few
CASSSRTGLEAFF
>TRBV24-1|few
CATSEAGYNYGYTF
>TRBV5-1|NA
CASSLVGANYGYTF
>TRBV18|NA
CASSPLAGGTTDTQYF
>TRBV28|NA
CASSTNPPGWRDTGELFF
>TRBV6-6|once
CASSRTNTEAFF
>TRBV18|NA
CASSPGASGIWETQYF
>TRBV5-1|NA
CASSFDGTGYTGELFF